Following are 20 T cell receptor beta chains from one sample sequenced in a study of blood T cell repertoires in COVID-19. Assay: immunoSEQ multiplex PCR; the TCRdb copy retains only in-frame clones and omits some. The sample carries some 160,000 clones, about 82% recorded once. Sequenced: peripheral blood. Receptors were obtained from a man in his sixties or seventies with active or convalescent COVID-19.

In this sample, this clone turned up once. The chain recombines TRBV9 with TRBJ2-6; D might be TRBD2 (8 bases). From germline, CDR1 is SGDLS and CDR2 YYNGEE. The CDR3 contains 19 residues. V lost 4 bases and J 3 bases, leaving 23 bases between the germline ends. CDR3 in DNA: TGTGCCAGCAGCCATCTCAGGGGGATGGCGGGAGGTGGGGCCAACGTCCTGACTTTC. Protein sequence: CASSHLRGMAGGGANVLTF.

This chain links TRBV18 with TRBJ2-7, with D possibly TRBD1 on 7 matching bases. V was cut by 1 base and J by 1 base, with 11 bases left in between. The germline gives CDR1 KGHSH, CDR2 LQKENI. The CDR3 contains 15 residues. CDR3 in DNA: TGTGCCAGCTCACCACTGCGGGACAGTTCCTACGAGCAGTACTTC. Protein product: CASSPLRDSSYEQYF.

This sequence joins TRBV6-5 and TRBJ1-3; D is undetermined. V was cut by 0 bases and J by 4 bases, with 10 bases left in between. The germline V gene has CDR1 MNHEY and CDR2 SVGAGI. This CDR3 comprises 15 residues. The CDR3 bases are TGTGCCAGCAGTTACTCCGCGGGGAAAGGAAACACCATATATTTT. This sequence encodes CASSYSAGKGNTIYF.

The chain employs TRBV7-3 and TRBJ1-3; D remains ambiguous. V lost 1 base to trimming and J lost 1 base, with 11 bases between them. The CDR3 loop spans 16 amino acids. Germline V gene sequence: CDR1 SGHTA, CDR2 FQGTGA. The DNA for the CDR3 is TGTGCCAGCAGCTTAAGCCCCCTCGGGTCTGGAAACACCATATATTTT. Translated: CASSLSPLGSGNTIYF.

This chain joins TRBV6-5 and TRBJ1-1; D not resolved. The CDR3 is 14 amino acids. Trimming pared 5 bases from V and 1 base from J, leaving 11 bases between. The germline V gene encodes CDR1 MNHEY and CDR2 SVGAGI. The CDR3 DNA is TGTGCCAGCAGTCAGGTCGGAGGGAACACTGAAGCTTTCTTT. It is translated as CASSQVGGNTEAFF.

The genes are TRBV5-6 and TRBJ1-1; D possibly corresponds to TRBD1 (5 bases). CDR3 length: 16 residues. Trimming left V 3 bases short and J 1 base short, with 16 bases between. Germline V gene lookup returns CDR1 SGHDT and CDR2 YYEEEE. The CDR3 DNA sequence: TGTGCCAGCAGCTCTTGGTCCACTACAGGGAACACTGAAGCTTTCTTT. It translates to CASSSWSTTGNTEAFF.

The chain links TRBV24-1 to TRBJ2-1, with D possibly matching TRBD1 (6 bases). The CDR3 runs to 14 residues. V was trimmed by 7 bases and J by 6 bases, leaving 15 bases between them. In germline, CDR1 is KGHDR, CDR2 SFDVKD. CDR3 in DNA: TGTGCCACCAGCCATGGGGACACACCCAATGAGCAGTTCTTC. This translates into CATSHGDTPNEQFF.

The chain has TRBV6-5 and TRBJ2-7; 8 nucleotides match TRBD2. The length of the CDR3 is 13 residues. Germline CDR1 is MNHEY and CDR2 is SVGAGI. The J segment lost 6 bases and the V segment lost 10 bases, leaving 11 bases of the junction unmatched. CDR3 nucleotides: TGTGCCACCAGGAAGTTCGGGGGGGGCGAGCAGTACTTC. Amino acids: CATRKFGGGEQYF.

The chain links TRBV6-5 to TRBJ1-1; D uncertain. This CDR3 has 13 amino acids. V lost 8 bases and J 6 bases, leaving 16 bases between the germline ends. Germline V gene data show CDR1 as MNHEY and CDR2 as SVGAGI. CDR3 protein: CASHPGNYPEAFF. The CDR3 DNA is TGTGCCAGCCATCCGGGGAACTACCCTGAAGCTTTCTTT.

V and J are TRBV6-2 or TRBV6-3 and TRBJ2-5; the match to TRBD1 covers 10 bases. The ends lost 5 bases at V and 1 base at J; junction bases unmatched: 7. This CDR3 is built from 16 residues. Looked up from germline, CDR1 is MNHEY and CDR2 is SVGEGT. As DNA, the CDR3 is TGTGCCAGCAGTCCCAGGGACAGGGGAGGCCAAGAGACCCAGTACTTC. This translates into CASSPRDRGGQETQYF.

This chain joins TRBV18 and TRBJ2-2, with 7 bases aligning to TRBD2. This CDR3 has 16 amino acids. With 3 bases clipped from V and 5 bases from J, the junction kept 9 bases outside the gene matches. Germline V gene sequence: CDR1 KGHSH, CDR2 LQKENI. This CDR3 reads CASSPTAGVDTGELFF. CDR3 bases: TGTGCCAGCTCACCTACGGCGGGGGTCGATACCGGGGAGCTGTTTTTT.

The V and J genes are TRBV7-6 and TRBJ2-3, with TRBD2 matching 12 bases. This CDR3 spans 16 amino acids. Losses at the gene ends were 4 bases for V and 5 bases for J; bases not matched to a gene: 7. Germline assignment: CDR1 SGHVS and CDR2 FNYEAQ. The CDR3 sequence is CASSSLAGGSGDTQYF. CDR3 in DNA: TGTGCCAGCAGCTCTCTAGCGGGGGGGTCCGGAGATACGCAGTATTTT.

The V and J genes are TRBV4-1 and TRBJ2-7; possibly TRBD2 for D (6 bases). Germline V gene sequence: CDR1 MGHRA, CDR2 YSYEKL. V shed 0 bases and J shed 7 bases, with 13 bases lying between them. The CDR3 length is 14 residues. CDR3 amino acids: CASSQDRERREQYF. CDR3 DNA sequence: TGCGCCAGCAGCCAAGATCGGGAGAGACGGGAGCAGTACTTC.

The chain recombines TRBV6-5 with TRBJ1-6, with D unresolved. This CDR3 is built from 14 residues. Germline V gene data show CDR1 as MNHEY and CDR2 as SVGAGI. Trimming removed 4 bases at V and 9 bases at J, with 13 bases between. The CDR3 is CASSFDSPGSPLHF. The CDR3 nucleotides are TGTGCCAGCAGTTTCGACTCTCCCGGTTCACCCCTCCACTTT.

The rearrangement joins TRBV5-4 to TRBJ2-1; 7 bases agree with TRBD2. CDR1 SGHNT and CDR2 YYREEE come from the germline V gene (reference sequence). The CDR3 is 15 amino acids. Trimming at V came to 0 bases and at J to 6 bases, leaving 6 bases not matched to a gene. The CDR3 region has the DNA TGTGCCAGCAGCTTGGGTCTAGCGGAACTCAATGAGCAGTTCTTC. It translates to CASSLGLAELNEQFF.

This clone has just one count. The chain couples TRBV10-3 to TRBJ2-3; D is unresolved. Trimming took off 0 bases at V and 2 bases at J, with 6 bases between the two ends. This CDR3 has 14 residues. Germline loops: CDR1 ENHRY, CDR2 SYGVKD. In DNA form, the CDR3 reads TGTGCCATCAGTGAGTCGGCCTCCACAGATACGCAGTATTTT. Amino acids: CAISESASTDTQYF.

V usage is TRBV2 and J usage is TRBJ1-6; no firm D call. Per germline, CDR1 SNHLY and CDR2 FYNNEI. The ends were cut back, 6 bases at V and 9 bases at J, with 15 bases in the middle. CDR3 length: 14 amino acids. The CDR3 nucleotides read TGTGCCAGCAGGGGCCGATCATGGGCTTCACCCCTCCACTTT. The encoded protein is CASRGRSWASPLHF.

This clone was detected only once. The chain links TRBV5-1 to TRBJ2-1, with TRBD2 identical over 7 bases. Germline loops: CDR1 SGHRS, CDR2 YFSETQ. After removal of 0 bases from V and 9 bases from J, the junction contained 12 bases not matched to a gene. CDR3 length equals 16 residues. The CDR3 loop reads CASSLAALAGVGEQFF. CDR3 sequence (DNA): TGCGCCAGCAGCTTGGCTGCCTTGGCGGGAGTAGGTGAGCAGTTCTTC.

The rearrangement uses TRBV5-1 and TRBJ2-3; 9 positions match TRBD1. From germline, CDR1 is SGHRS and CDR2 YFSETQ. V lost 2 bases and J lost 4; bases outside the gene matches: 2. The CDR3 is made up of 14 amino acids. CDR3 sequence: CASSFGQGPDTQYF. DNA for the CDR3: TGCGCCAGCAGCTTCGGACAGGGGCCAGATACGCAGTATTTT.

The gene calls are TRBV3-1 (or the pseudogene TRBV3-2) and TRBJ1-1; D is perhaps TRBD1 (5 bases). There are 14 residues in the CDR3. CDR1 and CDR2 (germline): LGHDT, YNNKEL (reference sequence). V was pared by 6 bases and J by 3 bases, with 14 bases between. DNA of the CDR3: TGTGCCAGCAGTCATTGGCGCAGGGACACTGAAGCTTTCTTT. It specifies CASSHWRRDTEAFF.